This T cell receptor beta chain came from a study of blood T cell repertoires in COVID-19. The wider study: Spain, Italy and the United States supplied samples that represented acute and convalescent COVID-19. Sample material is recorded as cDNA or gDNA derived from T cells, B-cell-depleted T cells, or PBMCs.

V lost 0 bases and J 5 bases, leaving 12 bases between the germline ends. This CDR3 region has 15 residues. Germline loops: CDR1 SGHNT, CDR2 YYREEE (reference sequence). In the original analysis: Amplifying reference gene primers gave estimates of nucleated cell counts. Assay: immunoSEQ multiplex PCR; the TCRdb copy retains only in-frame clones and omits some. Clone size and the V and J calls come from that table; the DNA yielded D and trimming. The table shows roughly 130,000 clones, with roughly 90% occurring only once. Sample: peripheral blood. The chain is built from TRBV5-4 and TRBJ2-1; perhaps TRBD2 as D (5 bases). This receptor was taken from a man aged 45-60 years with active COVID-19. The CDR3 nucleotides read TGTGCCAGCAGCTTGGGTGGTAGCGTCCACAATGAGCAGTTCTTC. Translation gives CASSLGGSVHNEQFF.